A single sample gave rise to the 19 T cell receptor beta chains below, sequenced in a study of read filtering for tumor transcriptome and immune sequencing. Molecular barcoded adaptors covering alpha/delta and beta/gamma chains were used on approximately 400 ng RNA. TCRdb called the reads again in MiXCR, with one record for every CDR3 protein. Among roughly 2,300 distinct CDR3 sequences listed, 60% to 70% were seen once. The sequencing sample was made of a population of CD138-negative cells sorted from bone marrow. Receptor source: a donor at least 40 years old with multiple myeloma. This table probably holds off-target reads from a library built for another chain.

The rearrangement links TRBV10-3 to TRBJ2-1, with 10 bases identical to TRBD2. The CDR3 contains 14 residues. CDR1 ENHRY and CDR2 SYGVKD come from the germline V gene. With V trimmed by 7 bases and J by 6 bases, 6 bases remained unmatched. The CDR3 here is CAIKEAGGPNEQFF. CDR3 coding DNA: TGTGCCATCAAAGAAGCGGGAGGGCCCAATGAGCAGTTCTTC.

The J gene is TRBJ2-7, the V gene TRBV28; D may be TRBD2 (6 bases). Germline values: CDR1 MDHEN, CDR2 SYDVKM. The CDR3 sequence is 14 residues long. Trimming stripped 10 bases from V and 2 bases from J, with 18 bases between. CDR3 sequence reads: CAIAGREGTYEQYF. CDR3 in DNA: TGTGCCATCGCGGGGCGGGAAGGGACCTACGAGCAGTACTTC.

The chain combines TRBV6-2 or TRBV6-3 with TRBJ2-3, with 9 nucleotides matching TRBD1. CDR3 length equals 15 residues. The V and J ends lost 0 bases and 4 bases, in that order; junction bases with no gene match: 2. Germline lookup yields CDR1 MNHEY and CDR2 SVGEGT. CDR3 DNA: TGTGCCAGCAGTTACTCGGGACAGGGATCAGATACGCAGTATTTT. Protein sequence: CASSYSGQGSDTQYF.

V gene TRBV7-6 combines with J gene TRBJ2-1, with D perhaps TRBD1 (5 bases). The CDR3 consists of 12 residues. Germline CDR1 is SGHVS and CDR2 is FNYEAQ. V lost 5 bases and J lost 5, with 7 bases in between. In nucleotides, the CDR3 is TGTGCCAGCAGCCAGGGAAACAATGAGCAGTTCTTC. It translates to CASSQGNNEQFF.

The rearrangement links TRBV6-6 to TRBJ1-1; unclear D gene. This CDR3 is 14 amino acids long. Germline loops: CDR1 MNHNY, CDR2 SVGAGI (reference sequence). V shed 0 bases and J shed 6 bases, with 11 bases lying between them. The CDR3 spells CASSYSNLRAEAFF. The CDR3 DNA follows: TGTGCCAGCAGTTACTCGAACCTGAGGGCTGAAGCTTTCTTT.

Sample share makes this clonotype large. V is TRBV7-3 and J is TRBJ2-3; TRBD2 matches 10 bases. Germline assignment: CDR1 SGHTA and CDR2 FQGTGA. This CDR3 region has 15 residues. J was trimmed by 6 bases and V by 5 bases; bases with no gene match: 8. CDR3 in amino acids: CASSPEAGGPDTQYF. As DNA, the CDR3 is TGTGCCAGCAGCCCGGAAGCGGGAGGGCCGGATACGCAGTATTTT.

V and J are TRBV30 and TRBJ2-1; 9 bases are shared with TRBD1. The germline V gene has CDR1 GTSNPN and CDR2 SVGIG (reference sequence). Losses at the gene ends were 0 bases for V and 15 bases for J; bases not matched to a gene: 9. CDR3 size: 13 residues. The chain's CDR3 is CAWSVNTQGAPFF. The DNA for the CDR3 is TGTGCCTGGAGTGTAAATACACAGGGGGCCCCGTTCTTC.

The chain couples TRBV12-3 or TRBV12-4 to TRBJ2-1; D ambiguous. The CDR3 extends over 11 amino acids. V was cut by 7 bases and J by 8 bases, with 9 bases left in between. The CDR3 region has the DNA TGTGCCAGCACCCAAGGCGATGAGCAGTTCTTC. Translated: CASTQGDEQFF.

In its sample, this clonotype was seen a few times. CDR3 bases: TGTGCCAGCAGCCAAGACTTTATGGATGAGCAGTTCTTC. Its protein is CASSQDFMDEQFF. The V call is TRBV7-8, the J call TRBJ2-1, with no clear D. Germline assignment: CDR1 SGHVS and CDR2 FQNEAQ. The CDR3 is 13 residues long. With 5 bases removed from V and 8 bases from J, the gap between germline ends came to 13 bases.

This clonotype showed up just a few times. CDR3 in DNA: TGCAGCGTTGAAGATCCGGACTCAGTGGGTGAAGCTTTCTTT. It yields the protein CSVEDPDSVGEAFF. V gene TRBV29-1 combines with J gene TRBJ1-1; D unclear. V lost 0 bases and J 7 bases, leaving 15 bases between the germline ends. The germline V gene has CDR1 SQVTM and CDR2 ANQGSEA. The CDR3 loop spans 14 amino acids.

The rearrangement uses TRBV7-9 and TRBJ1-1; no firm D call. This CDR3 is built from 12 residues. V dropped 6 bases and J dropped 1 base, with 6 bases sitting between them. Per the germline V gene, CDR1 is SEHNR and CDR2 is FQNEAQ (reference sequence). The CDR3 DNA reads as TGTGCCAGCAGTGAGGAGAACACTGAAGCTTTCTTT. Translating gives CASSEENTEAFF.

The V call is TRBV19, the J call TRBJ1-2; D is unresolved. There are 12 residues in the CDR3. Germline V CDR1 and CDR2: LNHDA, SQIVND (reference sequence). Trimming took off 10 bases at V and 1 base at J, with 10 bases between the two ends. The CDR3 DNA sequence: TGTGCCACCTCGGTCATTAACTATGGCTACACCTTC. This translates into CATSVINYGYTF.

The rearrangement links TRBV29-1 to TRBJ1-1; D perhaps matches TRBD1 (5 bases). This CDR3 has 11 residues. Germline loops: CDR1 SQVTM, CDR2 ANQGSEA. V dropped 7 bases and J dropped 4 bases, with 10 bases sitting between them. CDR3 DNA sequence: TGCAGCGCCAGGGAGAGCACTGAAGCTTTCTTT. Protein: CSARESTEAFF.

The CDR3 loop reads CASRRLAGNNEQFF. The DNA for the CDR3 is TGTGCCAGCAGACGACTAGCGGGTAACAATGAGCAGTTCTTC. The chain has TRBV12-3 or TRBV12-4 and TRBJ2-1, with 10 bases aligning to TRBD2. The CDR3 is 14 residues long. The J segment lost 5 bases and the V segment lost 6 bases, leaving 4 bases of the junction unmatched.

The chain uses TRBV5-1 and TRBJ2-1; a weak D match, TRBD1 (5 bases). With 3 bases removed from V and 1 base from J, the gap between germline ends came to 11 bases. In germline, CDR1 is SGHRS, CDR2 YFSETQ. CDR3 length: 15 amino acids. The CDR3 DNA follows: TGCGCCAGCAGCTCGACAGTGAGATCCTACAATGAGCAGTTCTTC. Protein: CASSSTVRSYNEQFF.

The CDR3 nucleotides read TGCGCCAGCAGCGGGATACAGGGACATGAGCAGTTCTTC. Protein: CASSGIQGHEQFF. The chain couples TRBV5-1 to TRBJ2-1, with D perhaps TRBD1 (6 bases). This CDR3 contains 13 residues. Per the germline V gene, CDR1 is SGHRS and CDR2 is YFSETQ. V was trimmed by 4 bases and J by 8 bases, leaving 13 bases between them.

V is TRBV6-2 or TRBV6-3 and J is TRBJ1-4, with TRBD1 identical over 8 bases. CDR1 and CDR2 (germline): MNHEY, SVGEGT. V was pared by 5 bases and J by 7 bases, with 3 bases of the junction left unmatched. The CDR3 has 13 residues. As DNA, the CDR3 is TGTGCCAGCAGTGAAGACAGGGGTGAAAAACTGTTTTTT. Its translation is CASSEDRGEKLFF.

This clonotype came up once. The genes are TRBV6-4 and TRBJ2-1; D possibly uses TRBD1 or TRBD2 (5 bases each). Germline loops: CDR1 MRHNA, CDR2 SNTAGT. CDR3 length equals 14 residues. The V and J ends lost 2 bases and 5 bases respectively, with 10 bases between them. The CDR3 reads CASSDTLGDNEQFF. The CDR3, as DNA: TGTGCCAGCAGTGACACTTTGGGGGACAATGAGCAGTTCTTC.

Comment on this clonotype: Germline and junction disagree at one end, which may indicate a read error. The genes are TRBV11-2 and TRBJ2-2; D may correspond to TRBD1 or TRBD2 (5 bases each). Germline assignment: CDR1 SGHAT and CDR2 FQNNGV. The CDR3 length is 13 residues. This CDR3 reads CASMGDGAGELFF. CDR3 nucleotides: TGCGCCAGCATGGGGGATGGGGCCGGGGAGCTGTTTTTT.